This TCR beta chain derives from a study of blood T cell repertoires in COVID-19. Across the study: Donors in the United States, Italy and Spain gave samples during acute or convalescent COVID-19. PBMCs, B-cell-depleted T cells, or T cells were the source of the cDNA or gDNA that made up the material.

TCRdb's copy holds only in-frame clones and misses some; the assay was immunoSEQ multiplex PCR. The data contain 150,000 to 200,000 clones, over 80% of them singletons. This clone was recorded only once. V was pared by 6 bases and J by 4 bases, with 9 bases between. The CDR3 spans 12 residues. The germline V gene has CDR1 SNHLY and CDR2 FYNNEI. V is TRBV2 and J is TRBJ1-2, with D possibly matching TRBD1 (6 bases). This TCR came from a woman aged 55-69 years with acute or convalescent COVID-19. Specimen: peripheral blood. CDR3 in amino acids: CASSTGPYGYTF. The CDR3 DNA reads as TGTGCCAGCAGCACAGGGCCCTATGGCTACACCTTC.